These 25 T cell receptor beta chains were sequenced from one sample in a study of blood T cell repertoires in COVID-19. Only in-frame clones appear in the TCRdb table, and some are missing; sequencing was by immunoSEQ multiplex PCR. The sample records 35,000 to 45,000 clones, over 75% being singletons. Sequencing input: peripheral blood. The receptors derive from a human donor in a cohort sampled during active COVID-19.

This clone was seen a few times. The chain links TRBV4-1 to TRBJ2-7; tentative D call: TRBD2 (6 bases). Trimming stripped 2 bases from V and 9 bases from J, with 23 bases between. Germline lookup yields CDR1 MGHRA and CDR2 YSYEKL. This CDR3 contains 16 residues. The CDR3 spells CASSQSGVWREPGQYF. CDR3 DNA sequence: TGCGCCAGCAGCCAATCCGGCGTGTGGAGGGAACCAGGGCAGTACTTC.

The chain uses TRBV4-2 and TRBJ2-1; 9 nucleotides agree with TRBD2. Germline V gene lookup returns CDR1 LGHNA and CDR2 YNFKEQ. This CDR3 contains 15 residues. V was pared by 3 bases and J by 4 bases, with 4 bases of the junction left unmatched. The CDR3 DNA sequence: TGTGCCAGCAGCCAGAGCGGGGGGCCTTACAATGAGCAGTTCTTC. Its translation: CASSQSGGPYNEQFF.

Only one count was recorded for this clone. The chain recombines TRBV2 with TRBJ2-5; D ambiguous. CDR3 length: 14 amino acids. The V end lost 10 bases, the J end lost 1 base, and 16 bases lay between the germline ends. CDR1 and CDR2 from the germline V gene are SNHLY and FYNNEI. The CDR3 coding sequence is TGTGCCATACTCCATCAGGTACCCCAAGAGACCCAGTACTTC. The encoded protein is CAILHQVPQETQYF.

The gene calls are TRBV2 and TRBJ1-6, with a possible D match to TRBD1 (6 bases). The V and J ends lost 6 bases and 3 bases respectively, with 12 bases between them. Germline values: CDR1 SNHLY, CDR2 FYNNEI. The CDR3 is 15 amino acids. The chain's CDR3 is CASRGQLFYNSPLHF. The CDR3 DNA sequence: TGTGCCAGCAGAGGACAGCTTTTCTATAATTCACCCCTCCACTTT.

This chain joins TRBV6-5 and TRBJ1-6, with TRBD1 identical over 9 bases. V gave up 4 bases and J gave up 6 bases; unmatched junction bases: 7. CDR3 length equals 16 residues. The germline V gene encodes CDR1 MNHEY and CDR2 SVGAGI. CDR3 nucleotides: TGTGCCAGCAGTTCGCAACCGGGACAGGGTAATTCACCCCTCCACTTT. It codes for CASSSQPGQGNSPLHF.

This clone showed up just a few times. The chain has TRBV10-1 and TRBJ2-7; 12 bases line up with TRBD2. The V gene's germline CDR1 is WNHNN and CDR2 SYGVQD (reference sequence). This CDR3 region has 15 residues. V gave up 4 bases and J gave up 6 bases; unmatched junction bases: 7. Written as DNA, the CDR3 is TGCGCCAGCAGTGCCGGGACTAGCGGGTTTTCCGAGCAGTACTTC. Protein product: CASSAGTSGFSEQYF.

The chain has TRBV5-1 and TRBJ1-1; 8 nucleotides agree with TRBD1. Losses at the gene ends were 2 bases for V and 5 bases for J; bases not matched to a gene: 2. This CDR3 region has 13 residues. Germline V gene lookup returns CDR1 SGHRS and CDR2 YFSETQ. DNA for the CDR3: TGCGCCAGCAGCTTCACAGGGGGAACTGAAGCTTTCTTT. Encoded protein: CASSFTGGTEAFF.

This chain uses TRBV4-1 with TRBJ2-7; 8 bases are shared with TRBD1. The CDR3 totals 18 residues. With 1 base clipped from V and 3 bases from J, the junction kept 14 bases outside the gene matches. CDR1 is MGHRA, CDR2 YSYEKL, per germline. CDR3 protein: CASSQADRRDRSFYEQYF. For the CDR3, the DNA is TGCGCCAGCAGCCAAGCGGACAGACGGGACAGGTCCTTCTACGAGCAGTACTTC.

By share, this clone counts as medium-sized. The chain couples TRBV28 to TRBJ2-6; tentative D call: TRBD1 (7 bases). V lost 3 bases and J lost 0, with 15 bases in between. This CDR3 has 18 residues. Germline V gene sequence: CDR1 MDHEN, CDR2 SYDVKM. CDR3 sequence (DNA): TGTGCCAGCAGTTTCGACAGGGAGGCCCTCTCTGGGGCCAACGTCCTGACTTTC. Protein: CASSFDREALSGANVLTF.

The chain recombines TRBV10-1 with TRBJ2-5; a possible D gene is TRBD1 (6 bases). V lost 1 base to trimming and J lost 5 bases, with 14 bases between them. CDR3 size: 15 residues. Germline values: CDR1 WNHNN, CDR2 SYGVQD (reference sequence). The CDR3 loop reads CASSEWGQREETQYF. The CDR3 coding sequence is TGCGCCAGCAGTGAGTGGGGGCAAAGGGAGGAGACCCAGTACTTC.

CDR3 residues: CASSPGHPSADTQYF. The CDR3 DNA sequence: TGTGCCAGCAGCCCAGGACACCCGTCCGCAGATACGCAGTATTTT. The genes are TRBV27 and TRBJ2-3, with D tentatively TRBD1 (5 bases). This CDR3 spans 15 amino acids. The germline gives CDR1 MNHEY, CDR2 SMNVEV (reference sequence). The V end was cut by 6 bases, the J end by 4 bases, with 17 bases between.

V gene TRBV2 combines with J gene TRBJ2-1; 8 bases align to TRBD1. The CDR3 covers 13 residues. Germline CDR1 and CDR2: SNHLY and FYNNEI. V lost 7 bases to trimming and J lost 6 bases; unmatched junction nucleotides: 5. DNA for the CDR3: TGTGCCAGCACCGGACAGGGAAGCAATGAGCAGTTCTTC. Its translation: CASTGQGSNEQFF.

The DNA for the CDR3 is TGCGCCAGCAGCCAAGTCCCTTTCTACGAGCAGTACTTC. Translated: CASSQVPFYEQYF. The chain combines TRBV4-1 with TRBJ2-7; no firm D call. The CDR3 spans 13 residues. Germline CDR1 and CDR2: MGHRA and YSYEKL. The V and J ends lost 1 base and 3 bases respectively, with 7 bases between them.

The CDR3, as DNA: TGTGCCAGCAGCTTGGCCTCCAATGAGCAGTTCTTC. It codes for CASSLASNEQFF. The V gene is TRBV5-4, the J gene TRBJ2-1, with D unclear. The CDR3 is 12 amino acids. The V gene lost 0 bases and the J gene lost 6 bases, with 4 bases spanning the gap. Per germline, CDR1 SGHNT and CDR2 YYREEE (reference sequence).

The gene calls are TRBV10-2 and TRBJ2-7, with 7 bases fitting TRBD2. The CDR3 loop spans 16 amino acids. The J segment lost 2 bases and the V segment lost 0 bases, leaving 7 bases of the junction unmatched. The germline CDR1 and CDR2 sequences are WSHSY and SAAADI. The CDR3 DNA sequence: TGCGCCAGCAGTGAGTCGTTTGGGGAGGGGCCCTACGAGCAGTACTTC. Translation: CASSESFGEGPYEQYF.

The gene calls are TRBV29-1 and TRBJ2-7, with 11 positions matching TRBD2. The V and J ends lost 4 bases and 3 bases, in that order; junction bases with no gene match: 5. The CDR3 is 14 amino acids. The germline V gene has CDR1 SQVTM and CDR2 ANQGSEA. DNA of the CDR3: TGCAGCGTTGGTCCTAGCGGGGGGCGCTACGAGCAGTACTTC. Protein product: CSVGPSGGRYEQYF.

V and J are TRBV25-1 and TRBJ2-4; a weak D match, TRBD1 (6 bases). The CDR3 covers 14 residues. Germline V CDR1 and CDR2: MGHDK, SYGVNS. Trimming left V 6 bases short and J 2 bases short, with 11 bases between. The CDR3 DNA follows: TGTGCCAGCAGCGGGACACAGTCCAAAAACATTCAGTACTTC. This gives the protein CASSGTQSKNIQYF.

This chain connects TRBV5-5 to TRBJ1-5; D is unclear. This CDR3 comprises 13 residues. The germline V gene has CDR1 SGHKS and CDR2 YYEKEE (reference sequence). V lost 5 bases and J lost 3, with 9 bases in between. CDR3 DNA: TGTGCCAGCAGTGCCGGGAACAATCAGCCCCAGCATTTT. It is translated as CASSAGNNQPQHF. Drawing the rest from reference TRBV5-5 and TRBJ1-5, the complete variable domain is DAGVTQSPTHLIKTRGQQVTLRCSPISGHKSVSWYQQVLGQGPQFIFQYYEKEERGRGNFPDRFSARQFPNYSSELNVNALLLGDSALYLCASSAGNNQPQHFGDGTRLSIL.

The chain recombines TRBV6-5 with TRBJ1-3; 7 bases map to TRBD1. Germline CDR1 is MNHEY and CDR2 is SVGAGI. This CDR3 region has 15 residues. The V segment lost 6 bases and the J segment 3 bases; nucleotides outside the gene matches: 8. The CDR3 spells CASRKTGLDGNTIYF. For the CDR3, the DNA is TGTGCCAGCAGGAAGACAGGGTTAGATGGAAACACCATATATTTT.

The chain combines TRBV19 with TRBJ2-7; perhaps TRBD1 as D (5 bases). CDR1 is LNHDA, CDR2 SQIVND, per germline (reference sequence). Deletions cut 3 bases from V and 7 bases from J, with 13 bases between. The CDR3 contains 13 residues. The CDR3 region is CASSIAVGVEQYF. For the CDR3, the DNA is TGTGCCAGTAGTATCGCCGTAGGGGTAGAGCAGTACTTC.

This sequence joins TRBV6-1 and TRBJ1-4, with D maybe TRBD1 (5 bases). Germline CDR1 is MNHNS and CDR2 is SASEGT. CDR3 length: 15 residues. Trimming removed 1 base from V and 6 bases from J, with 12 bases in between. The CDR3 sequence is CASSEGPGSYEKLFF. CDR3 nucleotides: TGTGCCAGCAGTGAAGGTCCAGGGTCTTATGAAAAACTGTTTTTT.

V and J are TRBV13 and TRBJ1-1; D gene ambiguous. Germline V gene lookup returns CDR1 PRHDT and CDR2 FYEKMQ (reference sequence). The CDR3 has 12 amino acids. V was clipped by 8 bases and J by 0 bases, with 7 bases between them. CDR3 protein: CASGSVNTEAFF. The CDR3, as DNA: TGTGCCAGCGGTTCAGTGAACACTGAAGCTTTCTTT. The full variable domain, in which reference TRBV13 and TRBJ1-1 provide the parts outside the CDR3, is AAGVIQSPRHLIKEKRETATLKCYPIPRHDTVYWYQQGPGQDPQFLISFYEKMQSDKGSIPDRFSAQQFSDYHSELNMSSLELGDSALYFCASGSVNTEAFFGQGTRLTVV.

This clone was seen only once. The rearrangement uses TRBV11-2 and TRBJ2-6, with TRBD2 as a possible D gene (5 bases). Trimming removed 5 bases from V and 4 bases from J, with 24 bases in between. Germline-derived CDR1 and CDR2 are SGHAT and FQNNGV. The CDR3 is 19 amino acids. CDR3 sequence (DNA): TGTGCCAGCAGCCCGAGGGTAGCACGGCTTGGTGGAGGGGCCAACGTCCTGACTTTC. Translating gives CASSPRVARLGGGANVLTF.

Written as DNA, the CDR3 is TGTGCCAGCAGACCCGACAGGGGATACTCTGAAGCTTTCTTT. The encoded protein is CASRPDRGYSEAFF. V and J are TRBV6-5 and TRBJ1-1; 8 nucleotides line up with TRBD1. Looked up from germline, CDR1 is MNHEY and CDR2 is SVGAGI. The junction had 9 bases not matched to a gene; V was cut back by 6 bases and J by 6 bases. This CDR3 comprises 14 residues.

The chain links TRBV5-6 to TRBJ2-3, with 7 bases matching TRBD1. This CDR3 has 13 residues. V dropped 2 bases and J dropped 9; count of bases not matched to a gene: 6. Germline CDR1 and CDR2: SGHDT and YYEEEE. The CDR3: CASSFLQGRTQYF. DNA for the CDR3: TGTGCCAGCAGCTTTCTACAGGGGCGAACGCAGTATTTT.